The entry below gives a single T cell receptor (beta chain) sequence along with its context. As handled by the study authors: Cell counts per sample came from amplifying reference gene primers. Only in-frame clones appear in the TCRdb table, and some are missing; sequencing was by immunoSEQ multiplex PCR. The D gene and trimming were derived from the DNA, and the V and J assignments and clone size from that table. The sample carries about 81,000 clones, 88% recorded once. The data stem from a study of blood T cell repertoires in COVID-19. Across the study: Acute and convalescent COVID-19 specimens originated in the United States, Italy and Spain. T cells, B-cell-depleted T cells, or PBMCs supplied cDNA or gDNA.

Material for sequencing was peripheral blood. The source of this sequence is a woman over 75 with acute or convalescent COVID-19.

CDR3 residues: CASSPRRDRGAHEQFF. The CDR3 nucleotides are TGTGCCAGCAGTCCCCGTAGGGACAGGGGTGCCCATGAGCAGTTCTTC. This chain connects TRBV25-1 to TRBJ2-1; the match to TRBD1 covers 10 bases. This CDR3 is 16 amino acids long. CDR1 MGHDK and CDR2 SYGVNS come from the germline V gene. The V gene end was trimmed by 5 bases and the J gene end by 8 bases; junction bases not matched to a gene: 12.